The present T cell receptor (beta chain) was sequenced within a study of blood T cell repertoires in COVID-19. Overall study context: Material from acute and convalescent COVID-19 was sourced from the United States, Italy and Spain.

Germline V gene sequence: CDR1 SGHRS, CDR2 YFSETQ. The trim removed 0 bases at V and 10 bases at J, leaving 15 bases unmatched. This CDR3 is 17 amino acids long. Profiled with immunoSEQ multiplex PCR; TCRdb holds only in-frame clones, not every one. The sample lists more than 200,000 clones; roughly 86% were seen once. The specimen was peripheral blood. The V gene is TRBV5-1, the J gene TRBJ2-5; 10 bases align to TRBD2. The sequence was obtained from a human donor in a cohort sampled during active COVID-19. The CDR3 region is CASSLESRASGSLHQYF. The CDR3 DNA is TGCGCCAGCAGCTTGGAGTCCCGGGCTAGCGGGAGCTTGCACCAGTACTTC.